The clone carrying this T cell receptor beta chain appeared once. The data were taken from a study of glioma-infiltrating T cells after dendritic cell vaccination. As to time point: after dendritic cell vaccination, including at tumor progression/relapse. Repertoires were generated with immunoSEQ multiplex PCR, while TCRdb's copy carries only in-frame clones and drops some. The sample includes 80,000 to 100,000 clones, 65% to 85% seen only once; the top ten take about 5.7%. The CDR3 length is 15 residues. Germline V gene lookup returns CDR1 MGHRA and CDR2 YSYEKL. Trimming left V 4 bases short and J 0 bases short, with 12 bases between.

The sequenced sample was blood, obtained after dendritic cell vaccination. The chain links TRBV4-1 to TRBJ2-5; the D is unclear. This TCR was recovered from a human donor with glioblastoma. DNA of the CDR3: TGCGCCAGCAGCCGAACATTACAGTACCAAGAGACCCAGTACTTC. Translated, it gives CASSRTLQYQETQYF.